In its sample, the clone carrying this T cell receptor (beta chain) was seen a few times. Its matching antigen is unknown. Time point here: blood from clinic visit 5 months post-surgery; TSC patient then seizure free. Surgery cases with the highest brain T cell transcript signatures were chosen for sequencing. The data stem from a study of brain T cells in children with intractable seizures. The protocol was immunoSEQ multiplex PCR, while the TCRdb copy is restricted to in-frame clones and leaves out a portion. Among 340,000 or so clones listed, over 85% were seen once. CDR3 size: 13 residues. The V end lost 6 bases, the J end lost 4 bases, and 12 bases lay between the germline ends. Per germline, CDR1 SGHDN and CDR2 FVKESK. Overall study results and limits: Pre-surgery blood may have been undersampled, hiding some clones. Only CDR3 sequence similarity suggested viral specificity, without known HCMV serostatus.

The genes are TRBV14 and TRBJ1-1, with TRBD1 as a possible D gene (5 bases). This TCR was recovered from a boy under three years old with tuberous sclerosis and intractable seizures. The sequenced sample was peripheral blood, obtained roughly 5 months after surgery. The CDR3 region is CASRRERGTEAFF. CDR3 nucleotides: TGTGCCAGCAGGCGAGAGAGGGGCACTGAAGCTTTCTTT.